Following are 26 T cell receptor beta chains from one sample sequenced in a study of T cells in localized non-small cell lung cancer. Sequencing was performed with immunoSEQ multiplex PCR; in TCRdb, only in-frame clones are kept and a portion is missing. The profile shows 40,000 to 60,000 clones, around 84% of them singletons. Specimen: PBMCs, collected before any cancer treatment. The origin of the receptors is a female donor with stage II lung adenocarcinoma.

The genes are TRBV7-8 and TRBJ2-7, with 11 bases that match TRBD2. Trimming cost V 5 bases and J 7 bases; bases outside gene matches: 7. This CDR3 has 14 residues. Germline V gene sequence: CDR1 SGHVS, CDR2 FQNEAQ. The CDR3 protein is CASSPTSGAGEQYF. The CDR3, as DNA: TGTGCCAGCAGCCCGACTAGCGGGGCGGGAGAGCAGTACTTC.

The chain carries TRBV6-4 and TRBJ1-1; D remains ambiguous. CDR1 MRHNA and CDR2 SNTAGT come from the germline V gene. The CDR3 has 12 amino acids. Trimming removed 2 bases at V and 3 bases at J, with 4 bases between. The CDR3 DNA sequence: TGTGCCAGCAGTGACGGGGACACTGAAGCTTTCTTT. Its protein is CASSDGDTEAFF.

The chain is built from TRBV5-6 and TRBJ1-6, with no clear D. CDR1 and CDR2 from the germline V gene are SGHDT and YYEEEE. The CDR3 spans 15 residues. V was cut by 0 bases and J by 7 bases, with 11 bases left in between. The CDR3 region is CASSLGQVINSPLHF. The CDR3 DNA sequence: TGTGCCAGCAGCTTGGGGCAGGTCATAAATTCACCCCTCCACTTT.

This clone was seen a handful of times. This rearrangement joins TRBV5-1 to TRBJ1-1; D unclear. Germline-derived CDR1 and CDR2 are SGHRS and YFSETQ. This CDR3 contains 14 residues. Trimming took 1 base from V and 0 from J, leaving 7 bases between them. CDR3 DNA: TGCGCCAGCAGCTTGCTCAGTATGAACACTGAAGCTTTCTTT. Amino acid sequence: CASSLLSMNTEAFF. Using reference TRBV5-1 and TRBJ1-1 for the parts outside the CDR3, the full variable domain is KAGVTQTPRYLIKTRGQQVTLSCSPISGHRSVSWYQQTPGQGLQFLFEYFSETQRNKGNFPGRFSGRQFSNSRSEMNVSTLELGDSALYLCASSLLSMNTEAFFGQGTRLTVV.

The rearrangement joins TRBV7-3 to TRBJ2-1, with 9 bases lining up with TRBD2. The CDR3 has 15 residues. The J segment lost 5 bases and the V segment lost 9 bases, leaving 11 bases of the junction unmatched. Germline assignment: CDR1 SGHTA and CDR2 FQGTGA. The CDR3 nucleotides read TGTGCCAGTTCACAGAGCGGGGGGTTCAACAATGAGCAGTTCTTC. The encoded protein is CASSQSGGFNNEQFF. Full variable domain (outside the CDR3, taken from reference TRBV7-3 and TRBJ2-1): GAGVSQTPSNKVTEKGKYVELRCDPISGHTALYWYRQSLGQGPEFLIYFQGTGAADDSGLPNDRFFAVRPEGSVSTLKIQRTERGDSAVYLCASSQSGGFNNEQFFGPGTRLTVL.

The V call is TRBV7-8, the J call TRBJ2-5; D may be TRBD2 (7 bases). Trimming removed 5 bases at V and 5 bases at J, with 18 bases between. The CDR3 contains 15 residues. Germline assignment: CDR1 SGHVS and CDR2 FQNEAQ. The CDR3 region has the DNA TGTGCCAGCAGCCTGGGAGGGGGAACTCGGGAGACCCAGTACTTC. This encodes CASSLGGGTRETQYF.

The chain joins TRBV16 to TRBJ2-3; maybe TRBD2 (5 bases). The CDR3 is 14 residues long. V lost 8 bases to trimming and J lost 0 bases, with 12 bases between them. Germline V CDR1 and CDR2: KGHSY, FQNENV. CDR3 sequence (DNA): TGTGCCAGCCGAAGACGGGGAAGCACAGATACGCAGTATTTT. Translating gives CASRRRGSTDTQYF.

This clone was detected a few times. This chain connects TRBV10-3 to TRBJ2-7; D is perhaps TRBD1 (8 bases). Looked up from germline, CDR1 is ENHRY and CDR2 is SYGVKD. Deletions cut 1 base from V and 5 bases from J, with 18 bases between. The CDR3 is 16 amino acids. The CDR3 nucleotides are TGTGCCATCAGTGAGTGGGGAGGGACAGGCGTCGACGAGCAGTACTTC. It is translated as CAISEWGGTGVDEQYF.

V is TRBV9 and J is TRBJ2-7; D might be TRBD1 (5 bases). The V and J ends lost 0 bases and 6 bases respectively, with 22 bases between them. CDR1 is SGDLS, CDR2 YYNGEE, per germline. The CDR3 runs 17 residues. CDR3 sequence (DNA): TGTGCCAGCAGCGTAGCCCAGGGTATCCCTCAAAAGAGCGAGCAGTACTTC. Amino acid sequence: CASSVAQGIPQKSEQYF.

The gene calls are TRBV7-2 and TRBJ1-3; D uncertain. This CDR3 is built from 15 residues. Trimming took off 2 bases at V and 1 base at J, with 9 bases between the two ends. Per the germline V gene, CDR1 is SGHTA and CDR2 is FQGNSA. The CDR3 bases are TGTGCCAGCAGCTTATTTGTGGGATCTGGAAACACCATATATTTT. It translates to CASSLFVGSGNTIYF.

J is TRBJ2-7 and V is TRBV28; D is undetermined. This CDR3 is 12 amino acids long. From germline, CDR1 is MDHEN and CDR2 SYDVKM. Between the trimmed V and J ends, which lost 3 bases and 7 bases, there was a span of 10 bases. This chain's CDR3 is CASSLFTLEQYF. CDR3 DNA: TGTGCCAGCAGTTTGTTCACCCTTGAGCAGTACTTC.

This clone showed up just a few times. The genes are TRBV7-2 and TRBJ2-3, with D uncertain. The CDR3 consists of 15 residues. Trimming removed 5 bases at V and 0 bases at J, with 12 bases between. From germline, CDR1 is SGHTA and CDR2 FQGNSA. Here the CDR3 reads CASSPLGISTDTQYF. The CDR3 DNA follows: TGTGCCAGCAGCCCTTTAGGTATTAGCACAGATACGCAGTATTTT.

The chain recombines TRBV28 with TRBJ1-1; the match to TRBD1 covers 7 bases. The CDR3 is 12 amino acids. In germline, CDR1 is MDHEN, CDR2 SYDVKM. The ends lost 6 bases at V and 10 bases at J; junction bases unmatched: 8. The CDR3 DNA is TGTGCCAGCAGCCTCGACAGGGCATCAGCTTTCTTT. It translates to CASSLDRASAFF.

The chain recombines TRBV6-6 with TRBJ1-6; D call uncertain. CDR1 is MNHNY, CDR2 SVGAGI, per germline (reference sequence). V was pared by 7 bases and J by 10 bases, with 11 bases between. This CDR3 region has 12 residues. This chain's CDR3 is CASKQKGSPLHF. The CDR3 region has the DNA TGTGCCAGCAAGCAAAAGGGATCACCCCTCCACTTT.

V is TRBV5-1 and J is TRBJ1-1; TRBD1 might be the D (6 bases). This CDR3 is built from 14 residues. Germline V gene lookup returns CDR1 SGHRS and CDR2 YFSETQ. Trimming took off 5 bases at V and 2 bases at J, with 13 bases between the two ends. CDR3 sequence reads: CASRRDMGNTEAFF. CDR3 in DNA: TGCGCCAGCAGGCGGGACATGGGAAACACTGAAGCTTTCTTT. Filled out from reference TRBV5-1 and TRBJ1-1, the complete variable domain reads KAGVTQTPRYLIKTRGQQVTLSCSPISGHRSVSWYQQTPGQGLQFLFEYFSETQRNKGNFPGRFSGRQFSNSRSEMNVSTLELGDSALYLCASRRDMGNTEAFFGQGTRLTVV.

V is TRBV5-1 and J is TRBJ2-3; TRBD2 aligns across 10 bases. Unmatched junction bases numbered 20, after V lost 5 bases and J lost 5 bases. The germline V gene has CDR1 SGHRS and CDR2 YFSETQ. The CDR3 covers 19 residues. The CDR3 DNA follows: TGCGCCAGCAGGAAGAATTCGAGGCAAGCGGGGGGGCCCGGAGATACGCAGTATTTT. This codes for CASRKNSRQAGGPGDTQYF.

The V gene is TRBV5-6, the J gene TRBJ1-6; D remains ambiguous. This CDR3 comprises 15 residues. CDR1 is SGHDT, CDR2 YYEEEE, per germline. Trimming shortened V by 1 base and J by 4 bases, and 9 bases separated the two germline ends. CDR3 region: CASSLSRQYNSPLHF. CDR3 sequence (DNA): TGTGCCAGCAGCTTGAGTCGCCAGTATAATTCACCCCTCCACTTT.

The rearrangement uses TRBV7-9 and TRBJ1-3; TRBD1 matches 10 bases. The CDR3 runs 15 residues. Germline V gene sequence: CDR1 SEHNR, CDR2 FQNEAQ (reference sequence). Losses at the gene ends were 5 bases for V and 3 bases for J; bases not matched to a gene: 4. This CDR3 is CASSPDRGYGNTIYF. The CDR3 nucleotides read TGTGCCAGCAGCCCGGACAGGGGGTATGGAAACACCATATATTTT.

This clone was seen once. As DNA, the CDR3 is TGTGCCAGCAGCCCACTTAGATCGCTAGAGGGTTCACCCCTCCACTTT. Encoded protein: CASSPLRSLEGSPLHF. The chain joins TRBV13 to TRBJ1-6; D uncertain. The CDR3 totals 16 residues. Germline V gives CDR1 PRHDT, CDR2 FYEKMQ (reference sequence). Trimming took off 5 bases at V and 9 bases at J, with 20 bases between the two ends. The full variable domain, completed using reference TRBV13 and TRBJ1-6, is AAGVIQSPRHLIKEKRETATLKCYPIPRHDTVYWYQQGPGQDPQFLISFYEKMQSDKGSIPDRFSAQQFSDYHSELNMSSLELGDSALYFCASSPLRSLEGSPLHFGNGTRLTVT.

This clone was found many times. The rearrangement joins TRBV2 to TRBJ1-1; TRBD1 matches 8 bases. Losses at the gene ends were 5 bases for V and 4 bases for J; bases not matched to a gene: 6. Germline-derived CDR1 and CDR2 are SNHLY and FYNNEI. There are 14 residues in the CDR3. The DNA of the CDR3 is TGTGCCAGCAGTATCAGGGGGCGTTTCACTGAAGCTTTCTTT. It yields the protein CASSIRGRFTEAFF.

This clone was counted a single time. The genes are TRBV6-4 and TRBJ2-5; 7 nucleotides match TRBD1. This CDR3 contains 15 residues. Germline CDR1 and CDR2: MRHNA and SNTAGT. The ends lost 2 bases at V and 2 bases at J; junction bases unmatched: 5. The CDR3 region has the DNA TGTGCCAGCAGTGACGAGGGACAGTTTCAAGAGACCCAGTACTTC. It specifies CASSDEGQFQETQYF.

The V gene is TRBV27, the J gene TRBJ1-2; D is undetermined. With 4 bases removed from V and 10 bases from J, the gap between germline ends came to 16 bases. Germline V gene lookup returns CDR1 MNHEY and CDR2 SMNVEV (reference sequence). The CDR3 is 13 residues long. CDR3 residues: CASSSGPVLHYTF. CDR3 in DNA: TGTGCCAGCAGTTCCGGTCCGGTTCTTCACTACACCTTC.

The chain couples TRBV6-5 to TRBJ2-2; D not certain. The V gene lost 0 bases and the J gene lost 7 bases, with 15 bases spanning the gap. The CDR3 has 16 amino acids. From germline, CDR1 is MNHEY and CDR2 SVGAGI. The CDR3 DNA reads as TGTGCCAGCAGTTACTCGAACGTTTTCCCCTTCGGGGAGCTGTTTTTT. It translates to CASSYSNVFPFGELFF.

The chain uses TRBV19 and TRBJ2-5; 7 nucleotides match TRBD1. Germline trimming cut 7 bases from V and 5 bases from J; bases unmatched to any gene: 10. CDR1 LNHDA and CDR2 SQIVND come from the germline V gene (reference sequence). The CDR3 is 14 amino acids. The CDR3: CASKRDRVVETQYF. The CDR3 nucleotides are TGTGCCAGTAAACGCGACAGGGTTGTCGAGACCCAGTACTTC.

This chain uses TRBV27 with TRBJ1-1; possible D gene TRBD1, 5 bases. V lost 3 bases and J lost 0, with 20 bases in between. The CDR3 loop spans 18 amino acids. Germline V gene lookup returns CDR1 MNHEY and CDR2 SMNVEV (reference sequence). The CDR3: CASSFKPPGRRMNTEAFF. The CDR3 DNA reads TGTGCCAGCAGTTTCAAACCCCCGGGACGGAGGATGAACACTGAAGCTTTCTTT.

The chain carries TRBV6-5 and TRBJ1-2, with D maybe TRBD1 (5 bases). Germline V CDR1 and CDR2: MNHEY, SVGAGI. CDR3 length equals 14 residues. The V and J ends lost 5 bases and 9 bases respectively, with 19 bases between them. The CDR3 DNA sequence: TGTGCCAGCAGTCCTCCGGGGGGGATTAAGAGCTACACCTTC. Its translation is CASSPPGGIKSYTF.